This TCR beta chain was profiled in a study of T cell responses to AZD1222 COVID-19 vaccine. TCRdb keeps only in-frame clones here, not all; method: immunoSEQ multiplex PCR. The sample has roughly 80,000 clones; around 88% are singletons. Combined were second doses at about 4 or about 12 weeks. Note on this clone: Its target is not known.

The V end was cut by 0 bases, the J end by 10 bases, with 10 bases between. This CDR3 contains 14 residues. Germline V gene sequence: CDR1 MGHRA, CDR2 YSYEKL. General study points: Increases in Spike-specific TCR breadth and depth were seen after two AZD1222 doses. A mostly white British donor set with more females was recruited, and clonal diversity was possibly underestimated. Baseline seropositivity characterized only six AZD1222 recipients.

V gene TRBV4-1 combines with J gene TRBJ1-6; D is ambiguous. The sequenced sample was peripheral blood, obtained 28 days after the second AZD1222 dose. The TCR sequence derives from an adult who received the AZD1222 COVID-19 vaccine. CDR3 region: CASSQEHRGSPLHF. In nucleotides, the CDR3 is TGCGCCAGCAGCCAAGAACACCGTGGATCACCCCTCCACTTT.